The 24 T cell receptor beta chains reported below all come from one sample, sequenced in a study of T cell responses to AZD1222 COVID-19 vaccine. Clones were sequenced by immunoSEQ multiplex PCR, and TCRdb holds only the in-frame ones, with some missing. This table has fewer than 30,000 clones, around 80% appearing once. Sequencing used peripheral blood, obtained on day 0 of AZD1222 vaccination. These receptors all come from an adult in good health.

The chain has TRBV5-5 and TRBJ1-5, with D possibly being TRBD1 (5 bases). The CDR3 is 16 residues long. Germline values: CDR1 SGHKS, CDR2 YYEKEE (reference sequence). The V end lost 3 bases, the J end lost 2 bases, and 15 bases lay between the germline ends. CDR3 bases: TGTGCCAGCAGCTGGGGGGGACCGAGGGGCAATCAGCCCCAGCATTTT. It codes for CASSWGGPRGNQPQHF.

In its sample, this clone was seen once. The CDR3 is CASSFHRTKMNTEAFF. Here the CDR3 DNA reads TGTGCCAGCAGCTTCCACCGGACAAAGATGAACACTGAAGCTTTCTTT. The V and J genes are TRBV7-9 and TRBJ1-1, with a tentative D call TRBD1 (5 bases). Germline values: CDR1 SEHNR, CDR2 FQNEAQ (reference sequence). The CDR3 length is 16 residues. Trimming took 3 bases from V and 0 from J, leaving 14 bases between them.

The J gene is TRBJ1-5, the V gene TRBV19, with 7 bases identical to TRBD1. The CDR3 contains 14 residues. V trimming: 4 bases; J trimming: 4 bases; junction bases outside the gene matches: 4. The germline V gene has CDR1 LNHDA and CDR2 SQIVND (reference sequence). The CDR3 here is CASSTGQKNQPQHF. The CDR3 DNA is TGTGCCAGTAGTACGGGACAGAAAAATCAGCCCCAGCATTTT.

The chain employs TRBV19 and TRBJ1-1; TRBD1 might be the D (5 bases). Germline V gene lookup returns CDR1 LNHDA and CDR2 SQIVND (reference sequence). The V end was cut by 2 bases, the J end by 4 bases, with 8 bases between. This CDR3 has 13 residues. CDR3 residues: CASSIPGLTEAFF. The CDR3 DNA follows: TGTGCCAGTAGTATACCAGGGCTCACTGAAGCTTTCTTT.

This clone is termed large. The chain carries TRBV10-3 and TRBJ1-1; D not certain. This CDR3 has 15 amino acids. Germline V lookup: CDR1 ENHRY, CDR2 SYGVKD. The V end was cut by 2 bases, the J end by 1 base, with 11 bases between. The CDR3 region is CAISENPAGNTEAFF. CDR3 in DNA: TGTGCCATCAGTGAGAATCCGGCAGGGAACACTGAAGCTTTCTTT.

The chain combines TRBV7-2 with TRBJ1-3; possibly TRBD1 for D (5 bases). The CDR3 sequence is 15 residues long. Trimming removed 5 bases at V and 0 bases at J, with 11 bases between. Per germline, CDR1 SGHTA and CDR2 FQGNSA. In DNA form, the CDR3 reads TGTGCCAGCAGCCCCCGGAGGGGCTCTGGAAACACCATATATTTT. Protein sequence: CASSPRRGSGNTIYF.

This clone appeared once. The V gene is TRBV11-3, the J gene TRBJ2-1, with 14 bases fitting TRBD2. This CDR3 region has 18 residues. CDR1 and CDR2 from the germline V gene are SGHNT and YENEEA. The junction had 10 bases not matched to a gene; V was cut back by 5 bases and J by 4 bases. CDR3 coding DNA: TGTGCCAGCAGCCAGAATTCCCGGACTAGCGGGAGGTACAATGAGCAGTTCTTC. Translating it yields CASSQNSRTSGRYNEQFF.

This clone was detected only a few times. This chain joins TRBV6-4 and TRBJ2-3; D remains ambiguous. The ends were cut back, 3 bases at V and 2 bases at J, with 6 bases in the middle. The CDR3 has 13 amino acids. Germline V gene data show CDR1 as MRHNA and CDR2 as SNTAGT. The CDR3 nucleotides are TGTGCCAGCAGTGAAGGAGACACAGATACGCAGTATTTT. It is translated as CASSEGDTDTQYF.

This sequence joins TRBV9 and TRBJ2-3; D may be TRBD1 (5 bases). This CDR3 is 15 amino acids long. Trimming pared 3 bases from V and 4 bases from J, leaving 15 bases between. CDR1 SGDLS and CDR2 YYNGEE come from the germline V gene. In DNA, the CDR3 is TGTGCCAGCAGCGGAACACCAGGGATGGCAGATACGCAGTATTTT. Translating gives CASSGTPGMADTQYF.

The chain joins TRBV3-1 (or the pseudogene TRBV3-2) to TRBJ1-1; D is ambiguous. Trimming pared 1 base from V and 0 bases from J, leaving 9 bases between. This CDR3 region has 15 residues. Germline lookup yields CDR1 LGHDT and CDR2 YNNKEL (reference sequence). The chain's CDR3 is CASSQAPGMNTEAFF. The CDR3 bases are TGTGCCAGCAGCCAAGCTCCAGGCATGAACACTGAAGCTTTCTTT.

Sample share makes this clone large. The identical CDR3 is also encoded by other nucleotide sequences in the sample. The CDR3 protein is CASSLRGTEAFF. The CDR3 coding sequence is TGTGCCAGCAGCTTAAGGGGTACTGAAGCTTTCTTT. The chain carries TRBV5-6 and TRBJ1-1; possibly TRBD1 for D (5 bases). The CDR3 length is 12 residues. The germline gives CDR1 SGHDT, CDR2 YYEEEE. The germline V and J ends were trimmed by 2 bases and 5 bases, with 7 bases remaining between them.

This sequence joins TRBV24-1 and TRBJ1-4, with 7 bases fitting TRBD1. The germline CDR1 and CDR2 sequences are KGHDR and SFDVKD. CDR3 size: 18 residues. The V segment lost 3 bases and the J segment 0 bases; nucleotides outside the gene matches: 9. CDR3 nucleotides: TGTGCCACCAGTGATACACAGGGGCTTCCCTCAACTAATGAAAAACTGTTTTTT. This sequence encodes CATSDTQGLPSTNEKLFF.

V usage is TRBV23-1 and J usage is TRBJ1-4, with no clear D. TRBV23-1 is treated as an ORF (open reading frame) with a function not yet certain. Trimming removed 8 bases from V and 2 bases from J, with 9 bases in between. The CDR3 length is 13 residues. CDR3 region: CASGSGTNEKLFF. The CDR3 bases are TGCGCCAGCGGAAGTGGCACTAATGAAAAACTGTTTTTT.

This chain connects TRBV7-6 to TRBJ2-7; the D gene is possibly TRBD1 (5 bases). V was shortened by 1 base and J by 5 bases, with 9 bases between the two germline ends. Germline CDR1 SGHVS, CDR2 FNYEAQ. This CDR3 is 13 amino acids long. The CDR3 DNA follows: TGTGCCAGCAGCTTAGGCAGGGTTAACGAGCAGTACTTC. Its protein is CASSLGRVNEQYF.

The V call is TRBV9, the J call TRBJ1-2; no firm D call. Germline CDR1 reads SGDLS; CDR2 reads YYNGEE. Trimming stripped 3 bases from V and 4 bases from J, with 16 bases between. The CDR3 covers 15 residues. This CDR3 is CASSAGYTQAYGYTF. CDR3 nucleotides: TGTGCCAGCAGCGCGGGTTACACGCAGGCCTATGGCTACACCTTC.

The sample holds one count of this clone. The chain's CDR3 is CSAGTTVTEAFF. The CDR3 DNA sequence: TGCAGCGCCGGGACAACTGTCACTGAAGCTTTCTTT. V is TRBV29-1 and J is TRBJ1-1; D may be TRBD1 (6 bases). The CDR3 has 12 amino acids. Per germline, CDR1 SQVTM and CDR2 ANQGSEA. The V end was cut by 7 bases, the J end by 4 bases, with 13 bases between.

The J gene is TRBJ1-6, the V gene TRBV4-2; D is ambiguous. V lost 0 bases and J 0 bases, leaving 6 bases between the germline ends. Germline V lookup: CDR1 LGHNA, CDR2 YNFKEQ. There are 16 residues in the CDR3. The DNA of the CDR3 is TGTGCCAGCAGCCAAGAAGCCTACTCCTATAATTCACCCCTCCACTTT. Translation: CASSQEAYSYNSPLHF.

The CDR3 spells CASSQGGTTEAFF. The CDR3 region has the DNA TGTGCCAGCAGCCAGGGTGGCACCACCGAAGCTTTCTTT. The V gene is TRBV3-1 (or the pseudogene TRBV3-2), the J gene TRBJ1-1; D remains ambiguous. Per the germline V gene, CDR1 is LGHDT and CDR2 is YNNKEL (reference sequence). Deletions cut 3 bases from V and 8 bases from J, with 13 bases between. The CDR3 has 13 amino acids.

This chain connects TRBV5-4 to TRBJ1-2, with 9 nucleotides matching TRBD1. Germline CDR1 is SGHNT and CDR2 is YYREEE (reference sequence). The CDR3 spans 15 residues. V gave up 0 bases and J gave up 4 bases; unmatched junction bases: 4. DNA of the CDR3: TGTGCCAGCAGCTTGGACAGGGGGCAGGGCTATGGCTACACCTTC. It specifies CASSLDRGQGYGYTF.

The V and J genes are TRBV6-1 and TRBJ1-1, with D tentatively TRBD1 (5 bases). V lost 10 bases and J lost 7, with 19 bases in between. Germline assignment: CDR1 MNHNS and CDR2 SASEGT. CDR3 length equals 13 residues. The CDR3 sequence is CATKEGTGIEAFF. CDR3 nucleotides: TGTGCCACGAAGGAGGGGACCGGGATTGAAGCTTTCTTT.

V and J are TRBV12-3 or TRBV12-4 and TRBJ1-5; D is perhaps TRBD1 (6 bases). This CDR3 has 13 residues. Trimming removed 7 bases at V and 4 bases at J, with 11 bases between. The CDR3 DNA reads as TGTGCCAGCACCCAAAGGGGGAATCAGCCCCAGCATTTT. Amino acid sequence: CASTQRGNQPQHF.

The chain employs TRBV10-3 and TRBJ2-1, with TRBD2 matching 8 bases. The ends lost 0 bases at V and 8 bases at J; junction bases unmatched: 9. This CDR3 contains 16 residues. The germline V gene has CDR1 ENHRY and CDR2 SYGVKD. CDR3 in amino acids: CAISESSREVGDEQFF. CDR3 bases: TGTGCCATCAGTGAGTCTTCGCGGGAGGTAGGCGATGAGCAGTTCTTC.

The chain is built from TRBV9 and TRBJ2-5; TRBD2 matches at 8 bases. The germline gives CDR1 SGDLS, CDR2 YYNGEE. Trimming removed 2 bases from V and 5 bases from J; junction bases left unmatched: 11. The CDR3 covers 16 residues. The CDR3 region is CASSVTGSGAPETQYF. The CDR3 DNA sequence: TGTGCCAGCAGCGTTACGGGTAGCGGGGCCCCCGAGACCCAGTACTTC.

The gene calls are TRBV5-1 and TRBJ1-4; D is undetermined. V lost 5 bases and J 0 bases, leaving 11 bases between the germline ends. The germline CDR1 and CDR2 sequences are SGHRS and YFSETQ. This CDR3 contains 15 residues. The CDR3 DNA reads as TGCGCCAGCAGGACGGGGATAGCAACTAATGAAAAACTGTTTTTT. Residues: CASRTGIATNEKLFF.